This T cell receptor beta chain was observed in a study of blood T cell repertoires in COVID-19. With 0 bases removed from V and 8 bases from J, the gap between germline ends came to 17 bases. The CDR3 spans 15 residues. Germline CDR1 is SGHRS and CDR2 is YFSETQ. Using immunoSEQ multiplex PCR, the repertoire was profiled, and TCRdb retains in-frame clones only, with some absent. This table has 130,000 or so clones, just under 85% appearing once. This TCR was sampled from a woman aged 80 or over with acute or convalescent COVID-19. The sample was peripheral blood. The rearrangement uses TRBV5-1 and TRBJ1-2, with a tentative D call TRBD1 (6 bases). The CDR3 nucleotides read TGCGCCAGCAGCTTGGGCCAGAACAGGGATCGCGGCTACACCTTC. Translation: CASSLGQNRDRGYTF.